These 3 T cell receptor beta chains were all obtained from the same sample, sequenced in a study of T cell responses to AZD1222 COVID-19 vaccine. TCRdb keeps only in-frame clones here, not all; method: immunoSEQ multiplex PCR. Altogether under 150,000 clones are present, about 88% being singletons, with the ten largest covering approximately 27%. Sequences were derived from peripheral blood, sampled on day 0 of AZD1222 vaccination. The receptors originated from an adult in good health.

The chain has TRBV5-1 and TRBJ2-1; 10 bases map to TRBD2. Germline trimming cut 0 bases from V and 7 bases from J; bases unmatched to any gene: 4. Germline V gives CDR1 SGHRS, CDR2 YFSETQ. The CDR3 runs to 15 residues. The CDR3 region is CASSLAASGRNEQFF. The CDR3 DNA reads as TGCGCCAGCAGCTTGGCAGCTAGCGGGAGAAATGAGCAGTTCTTC.

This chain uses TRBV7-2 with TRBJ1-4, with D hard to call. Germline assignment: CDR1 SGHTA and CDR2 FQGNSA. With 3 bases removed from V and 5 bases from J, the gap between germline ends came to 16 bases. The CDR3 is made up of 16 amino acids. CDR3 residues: CASSFFGRAENEKLFF. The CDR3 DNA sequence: TGTGCCAGCAGCTTTTTCGGAAGGGCCGAAAATGAAAAACTGTTTTTT.

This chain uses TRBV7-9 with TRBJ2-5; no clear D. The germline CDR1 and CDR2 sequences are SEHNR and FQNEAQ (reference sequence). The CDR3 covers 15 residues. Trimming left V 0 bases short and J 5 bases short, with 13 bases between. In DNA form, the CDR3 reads TGTGCCAGCAGCTTAGCAGGCACCCGGAAGGAGACCCAGTACTTC. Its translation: CASSLAGTRKETQYF.